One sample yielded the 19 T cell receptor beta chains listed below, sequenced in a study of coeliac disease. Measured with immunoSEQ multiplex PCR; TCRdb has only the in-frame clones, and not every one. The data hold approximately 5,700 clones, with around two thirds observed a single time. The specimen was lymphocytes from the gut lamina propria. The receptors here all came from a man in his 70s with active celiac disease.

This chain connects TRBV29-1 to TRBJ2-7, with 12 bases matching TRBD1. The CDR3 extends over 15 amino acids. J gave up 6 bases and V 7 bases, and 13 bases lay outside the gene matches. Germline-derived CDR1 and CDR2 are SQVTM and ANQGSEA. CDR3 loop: CSAGTGGAGGSEQYF. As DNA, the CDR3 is TGCAGCGCCGGGACAGGGGGCGCAGGGGGCAGCGAGCAGTACTTC.

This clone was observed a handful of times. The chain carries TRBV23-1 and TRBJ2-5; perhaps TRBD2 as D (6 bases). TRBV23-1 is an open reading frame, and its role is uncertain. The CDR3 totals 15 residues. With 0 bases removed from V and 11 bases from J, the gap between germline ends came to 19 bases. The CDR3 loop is CASSQSWGEALGQYF. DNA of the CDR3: TGCGCCAGCAGTCAATCTTGGGGGGAGGCCTTAGGGCAGTACTTC.

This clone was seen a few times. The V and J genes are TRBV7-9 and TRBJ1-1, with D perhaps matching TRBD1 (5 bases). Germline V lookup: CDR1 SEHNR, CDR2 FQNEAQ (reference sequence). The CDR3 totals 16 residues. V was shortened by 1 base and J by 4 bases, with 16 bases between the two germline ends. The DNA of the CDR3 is TGTGCCAGCAGCTTAGACCCCGGGGGTGGGGCCACTGAAGCTTTCTTT. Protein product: CASSLDPGGGATEAFF.

The CDR3 nucleotides are TGTGCCAGCAGCCCACTAGCGGCCCCTTACGGGCAGTACTTC. Translating it yields CASSPLAAPYGQYF. V gene TRBV5-6 combines with J gene TRBJ2-5; 8 nucleotides line up with TRBD2. CDR3 length: 14 amino acids. V was pared by 4 bases and J by 11 bases, with 13 bases of the junction left unmatched. Germline V lookup: CDR1 SGHDT, CDR2 YYEEEE.

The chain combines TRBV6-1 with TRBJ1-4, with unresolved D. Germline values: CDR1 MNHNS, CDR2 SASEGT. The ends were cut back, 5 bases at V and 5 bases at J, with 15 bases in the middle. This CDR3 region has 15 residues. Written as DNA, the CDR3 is TGTGCCAGCAGTTTTCAGCGGACTTCGAATGAAAAACTGTTTTTT. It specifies CASSFQRTSNEKLFF.

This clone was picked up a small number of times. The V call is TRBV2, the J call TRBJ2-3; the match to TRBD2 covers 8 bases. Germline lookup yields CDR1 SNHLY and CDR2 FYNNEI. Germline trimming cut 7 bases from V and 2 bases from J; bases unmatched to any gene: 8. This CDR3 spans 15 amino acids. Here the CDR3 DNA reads TGTGCCAGCAACGCGGCTAGCGGGTACACAGATACGCAGTATTTT. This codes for CASNAASGYTDTQYF.

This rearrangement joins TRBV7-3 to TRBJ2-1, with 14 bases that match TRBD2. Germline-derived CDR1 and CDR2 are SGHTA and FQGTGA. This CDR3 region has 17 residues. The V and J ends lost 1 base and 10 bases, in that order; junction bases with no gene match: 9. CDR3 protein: CASSLNPGLAGVREQFF. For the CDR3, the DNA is TGTGCCAGCAGCTTAAACCCGGGACTAGCGGGGGTAAGAGAGCAGTTCTTC.

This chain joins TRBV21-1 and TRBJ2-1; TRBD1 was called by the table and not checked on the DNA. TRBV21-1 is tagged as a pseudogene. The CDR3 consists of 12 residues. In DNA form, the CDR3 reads TGTGCCAGCCCAAAGGCAGGAAATGAGCAGTTCTTC. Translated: CASPKAGNEQFF.

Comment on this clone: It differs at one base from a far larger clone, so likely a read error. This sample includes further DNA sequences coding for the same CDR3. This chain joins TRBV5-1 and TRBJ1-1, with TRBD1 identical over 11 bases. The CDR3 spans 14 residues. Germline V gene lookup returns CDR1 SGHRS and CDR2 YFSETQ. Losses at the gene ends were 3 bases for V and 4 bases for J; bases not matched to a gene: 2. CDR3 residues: CASSSGTGGTEAFF. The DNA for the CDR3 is TGCGCCAGCAGCTCCGGGACAGGGGGCACTGAAGCTTTCTTT.

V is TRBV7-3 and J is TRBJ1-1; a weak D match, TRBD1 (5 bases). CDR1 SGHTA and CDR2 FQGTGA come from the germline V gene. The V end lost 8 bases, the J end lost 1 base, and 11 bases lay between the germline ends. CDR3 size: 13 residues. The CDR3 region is CASGYGANTEAFF. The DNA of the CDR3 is TGTGCCAGCGGGTATGGGGCGAACACTGAAGCTTTCTTT.

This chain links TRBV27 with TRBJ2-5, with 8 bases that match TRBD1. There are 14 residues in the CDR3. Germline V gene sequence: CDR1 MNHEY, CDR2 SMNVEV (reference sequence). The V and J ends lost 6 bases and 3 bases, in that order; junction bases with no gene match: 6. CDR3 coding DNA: TGTGCCAGCAGGGACAGGGAGAGGGAAGAGACCCAGTACTTC. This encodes CASRDREREETQYF.

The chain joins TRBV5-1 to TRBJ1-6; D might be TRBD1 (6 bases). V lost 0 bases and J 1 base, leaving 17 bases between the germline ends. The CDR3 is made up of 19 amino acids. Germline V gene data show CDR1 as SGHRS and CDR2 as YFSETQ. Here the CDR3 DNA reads TGCGCCAGCAGCTTGGGTGGGACACTCCATCGGTCCTATAATTCACCCCTCCACTTT. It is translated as CASSLGGTLHRSYNSPLHF.

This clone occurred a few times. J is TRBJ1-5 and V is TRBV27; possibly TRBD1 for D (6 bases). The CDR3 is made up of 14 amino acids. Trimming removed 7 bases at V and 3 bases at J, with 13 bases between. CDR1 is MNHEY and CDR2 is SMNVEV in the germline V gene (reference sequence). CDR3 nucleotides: TGTGCCAGCAAACCCGGACAGATCAATCAGCCCCAGCATTTT. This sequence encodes CASKPGQINQPQHF.

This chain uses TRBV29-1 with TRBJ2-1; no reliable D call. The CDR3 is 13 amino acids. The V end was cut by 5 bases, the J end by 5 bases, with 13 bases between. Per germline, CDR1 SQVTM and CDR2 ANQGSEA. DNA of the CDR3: TGCAGCGTTAGTCGGGTCACCAACAATGAGCAGTTCTTC. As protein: CSVSRVTNNEQFF.

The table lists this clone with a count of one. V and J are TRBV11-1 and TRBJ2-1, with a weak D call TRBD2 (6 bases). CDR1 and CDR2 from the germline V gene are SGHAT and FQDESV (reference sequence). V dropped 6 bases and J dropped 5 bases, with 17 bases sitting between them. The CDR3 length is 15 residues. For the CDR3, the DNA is TGTGCCAGCAGGACCGGGACTCTTGTCCACAATGAGCAGTTCTTC. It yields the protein CASRTGTLVHNEQFF.

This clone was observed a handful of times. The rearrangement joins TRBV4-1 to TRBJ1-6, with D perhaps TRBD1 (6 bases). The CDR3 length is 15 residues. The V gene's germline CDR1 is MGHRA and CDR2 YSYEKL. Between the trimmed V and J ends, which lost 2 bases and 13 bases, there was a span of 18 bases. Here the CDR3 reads CASSQSQDRARPLHF. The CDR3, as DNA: TGCGCCAGCAGCCAATCCCAGGACAGAGCCCGTCCCCTCCACTTT.

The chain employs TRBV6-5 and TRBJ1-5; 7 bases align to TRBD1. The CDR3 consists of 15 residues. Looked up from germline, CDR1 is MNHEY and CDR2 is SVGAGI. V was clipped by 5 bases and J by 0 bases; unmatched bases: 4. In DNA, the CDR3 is TGTGCCAGCAGTCCTGGACAGGTTAGCAATCAGCCCCAGCATTTT. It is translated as CASSPGQVSNQPQHF.

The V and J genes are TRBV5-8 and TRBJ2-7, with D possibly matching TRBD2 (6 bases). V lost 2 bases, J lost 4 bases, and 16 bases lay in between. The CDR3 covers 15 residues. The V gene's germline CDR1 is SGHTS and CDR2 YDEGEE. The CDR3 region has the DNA TGTGCCAGCAGCTTTTCTCGCGGGATGTTATACGAGCAGTACTTC. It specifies CASSFSRGMLYEQYF.

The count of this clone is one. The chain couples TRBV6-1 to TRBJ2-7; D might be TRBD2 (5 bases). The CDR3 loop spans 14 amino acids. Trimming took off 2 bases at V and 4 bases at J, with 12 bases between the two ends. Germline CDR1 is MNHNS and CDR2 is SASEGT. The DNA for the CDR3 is TGTGCCAGCAGTGAAACGTTTGGGAGATACGAGCAGTACTTC. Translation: CASSETFGRYEQYF.